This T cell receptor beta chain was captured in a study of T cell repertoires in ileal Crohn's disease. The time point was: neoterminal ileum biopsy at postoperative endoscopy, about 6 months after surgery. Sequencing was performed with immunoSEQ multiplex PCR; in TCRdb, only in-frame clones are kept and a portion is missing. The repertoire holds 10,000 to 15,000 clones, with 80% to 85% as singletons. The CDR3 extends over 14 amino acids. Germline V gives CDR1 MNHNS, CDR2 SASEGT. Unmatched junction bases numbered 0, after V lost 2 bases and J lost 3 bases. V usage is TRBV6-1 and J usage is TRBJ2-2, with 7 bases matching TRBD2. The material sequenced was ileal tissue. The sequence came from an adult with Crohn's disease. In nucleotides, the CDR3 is TGTGCCAGCAGTGAACTAGCGGACACCGGGGAGCTGTTTTTT. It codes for CASSELADTGELFF.